This T cell receptor beta chain was obtained from a study of blood T cell repertoires in COVID-19. Study details: PBMCs, B-cell-depleted T cells, or T cells provided the cDNA or gDNA that made up the material.

This clone was counted between two and nine times. V was clipped by 1 base and J by 1 base, with 10 bases between them. The CDR3 totals 15 residues. Germline CDR1 LGHDT, CDR2 YNNKEL (reference sequence). Per the study methods: The assay estimated nucleated cells by amplifying reference gene primers. Assay used: immunoSEQ multiplex PCR; TCRdb lists only in-frame clones, some missing. V and J calls and clone size are copied from that table; D and trimming were computed from the DNA. This sample has approximately 89,000 clones, with about 81% found just once. J is TRBJ1-1 and V is TRBV3-1 (or the pseudogene TRBV3-2); D may be TRBD1 (5 bases). The sequenced material came from peripheral blood. The TCR was taken from a man aged 65-85 years with acute or convalescent COVID-19. CDR3 sequence reads: CASSQVSQGNTEAFF. The CDR3, as DNA: TGTGCCAGCAGCCAAGTCTCCCAGGGGAACACTGAAGCTTTCTTT.